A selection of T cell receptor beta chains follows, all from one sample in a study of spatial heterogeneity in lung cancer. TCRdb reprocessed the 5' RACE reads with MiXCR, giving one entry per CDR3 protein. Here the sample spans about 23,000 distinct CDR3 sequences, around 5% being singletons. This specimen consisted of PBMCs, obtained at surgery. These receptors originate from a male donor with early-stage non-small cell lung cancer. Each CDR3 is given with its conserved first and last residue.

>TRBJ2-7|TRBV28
CASSFYLRGLAGTYEQYF
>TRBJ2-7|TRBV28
CASSSSTALGQYF
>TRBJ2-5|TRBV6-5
CASSYVPGQGIKTQYF
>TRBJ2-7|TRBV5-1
CASSQDSYEQYF
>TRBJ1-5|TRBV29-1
CSVSFGNQPQHF
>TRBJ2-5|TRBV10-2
CASGLAGEETQYF
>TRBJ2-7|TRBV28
CASRAGALSYEQYF
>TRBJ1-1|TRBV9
CASSPSPGTMNTEAFF
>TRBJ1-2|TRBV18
CASSPNTGNHYGYTF
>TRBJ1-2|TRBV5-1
CASSWGSNYGYTF
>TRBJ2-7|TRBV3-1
CASSQGASGRPEQYF
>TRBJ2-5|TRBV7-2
CASSTKRGVVETQYF
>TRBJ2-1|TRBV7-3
CASSLRGARGGLYNEQFF
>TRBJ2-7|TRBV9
CASSVENEQYF
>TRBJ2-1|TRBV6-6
CASSYFSLLAASYNEQFF
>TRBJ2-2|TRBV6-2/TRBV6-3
CVSSRDYTNTGELFF
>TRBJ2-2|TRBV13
CASRGLAVNTGELFF
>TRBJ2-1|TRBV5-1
CASSLEESGNEQFF
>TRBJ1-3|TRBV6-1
CASSAMDPKSGNTIYF
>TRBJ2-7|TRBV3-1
CASSQTTSSYEQYF
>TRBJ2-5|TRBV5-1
CASSTWDSTGDQYF
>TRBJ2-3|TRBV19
CASSIGAVRDTQYF
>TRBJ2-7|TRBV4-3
CASSHAFMGPYEQYF
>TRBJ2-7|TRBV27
CASSSGVPWEQYF
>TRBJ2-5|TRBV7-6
CASSHSLAGGQETQYF
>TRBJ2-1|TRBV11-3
CASSLDQNNEQFF
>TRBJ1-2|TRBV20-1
CSASLNWEARFGYTF
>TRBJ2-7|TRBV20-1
CSASAWQYEQYF
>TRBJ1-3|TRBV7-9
CASSPGLSVADTIYF
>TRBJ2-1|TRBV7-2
CASSSPNEAKNEQFF
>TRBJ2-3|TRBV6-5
CASNGLAGGADTQYF
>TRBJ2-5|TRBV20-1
CSAAQLSGFGETQYF
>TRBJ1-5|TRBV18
CASSRDRVRVLSDQPQHF
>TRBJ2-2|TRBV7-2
CASSLTRGDTGELFF
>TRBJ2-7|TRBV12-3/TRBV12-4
CASSPDFTGTKYF
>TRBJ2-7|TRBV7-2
CASSSQAPYEQYF
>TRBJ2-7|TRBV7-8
CASSQPTGGHYEQYF
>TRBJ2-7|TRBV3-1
CASSPGLGAEYF
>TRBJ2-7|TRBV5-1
CASSSWARDEQYF